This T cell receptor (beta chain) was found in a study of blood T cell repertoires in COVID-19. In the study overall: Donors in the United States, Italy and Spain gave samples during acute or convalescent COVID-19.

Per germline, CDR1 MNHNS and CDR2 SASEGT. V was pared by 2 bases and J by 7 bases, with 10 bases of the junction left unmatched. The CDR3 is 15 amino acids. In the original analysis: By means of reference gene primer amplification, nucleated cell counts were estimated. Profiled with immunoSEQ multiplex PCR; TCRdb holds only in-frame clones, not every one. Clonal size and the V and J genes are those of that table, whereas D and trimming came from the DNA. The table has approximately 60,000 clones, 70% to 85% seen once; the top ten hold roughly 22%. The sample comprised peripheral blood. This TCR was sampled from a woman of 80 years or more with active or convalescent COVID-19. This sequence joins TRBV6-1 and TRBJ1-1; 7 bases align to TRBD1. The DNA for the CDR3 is TGTGCCAGCAGTGAAACGAGGGGGCGGGTTGGTGAAGCTTTCTTT. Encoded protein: CASSETRGRVGEAFF.